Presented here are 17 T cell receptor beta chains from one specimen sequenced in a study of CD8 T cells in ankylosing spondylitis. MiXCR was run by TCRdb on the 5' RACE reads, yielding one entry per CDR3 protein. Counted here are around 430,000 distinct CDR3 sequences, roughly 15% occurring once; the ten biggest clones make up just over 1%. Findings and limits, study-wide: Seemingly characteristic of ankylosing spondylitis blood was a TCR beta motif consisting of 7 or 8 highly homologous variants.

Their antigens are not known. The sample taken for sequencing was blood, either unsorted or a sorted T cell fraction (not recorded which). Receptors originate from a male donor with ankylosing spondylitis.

DNA of the CDR3: TGTGCCAGCAGCCAGGGGGTACAGGGGAATGAGCAGTTCTTC. Protein: CASSQGVQGNEQFF. V is TRBV13 and J is TRBJ2-1, with 7 nucleotides matching TRBD1. The CDR3 totals 14 residues. Losses at the gene ends were 5 bases for V and 7 bases for J; bases not matched to a gene: 8. The germline V gene has CDR1 PRHDT and CDR2 FYEKMQ (reference sequence).

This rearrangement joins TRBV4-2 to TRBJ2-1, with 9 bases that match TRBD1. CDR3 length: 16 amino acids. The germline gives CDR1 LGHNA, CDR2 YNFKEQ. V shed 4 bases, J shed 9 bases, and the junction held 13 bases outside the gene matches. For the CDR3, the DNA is TGTGCCAGCAGCCGTAAACTTACCACAGGGGGCGGTGAGCAGTTCTTC. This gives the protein CASSRKLTTGGGEQFF.

The CDR3 loop reads CASSLALGGQGTDTQYF. The CDR3 coding sequence is TGCGCCAGCAGCTTGGCCTTGGGGGGTCAAGGCACAGATACGCAGTATTTT. The J gene is TRBJ2-3, the V gene TRBV5-1; D is possibly TRBD2 (6 bases). CDR3 size: 17 residues. Germline lookup yields CDR1 SGHRS and CDR2 YFSETQ. The V and J ends lost 0 bases and 1 base respectively, with 15 bases between them.

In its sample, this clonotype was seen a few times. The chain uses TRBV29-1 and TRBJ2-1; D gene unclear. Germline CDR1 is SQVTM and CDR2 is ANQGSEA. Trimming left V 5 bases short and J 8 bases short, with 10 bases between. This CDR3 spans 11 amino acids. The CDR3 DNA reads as TGCAGCGTTCGCCCCTCCGATGAGCAGTTCTTC. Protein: CSVRPSDEQFF.

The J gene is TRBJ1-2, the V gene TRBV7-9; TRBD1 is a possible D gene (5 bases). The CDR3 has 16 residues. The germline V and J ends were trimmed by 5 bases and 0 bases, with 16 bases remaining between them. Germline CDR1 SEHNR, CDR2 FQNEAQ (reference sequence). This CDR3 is CASSTHRDRSNYGYTF. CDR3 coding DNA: TGTGCCAGCAGCACCCACCGGGACCGATCTAACTATGGCTACACCTTC. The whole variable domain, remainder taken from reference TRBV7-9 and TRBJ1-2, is DTGVSQNPRHKITKRGQNVTFRCDPISEHNRLYWYRQTLGQGPEFLTYFQNEAQLEKSRLLSDRFSAERPKGSFSTLEIQRTEQGDSAMYLCASSTHRDRSNYGYTFGSGTRLTVV.

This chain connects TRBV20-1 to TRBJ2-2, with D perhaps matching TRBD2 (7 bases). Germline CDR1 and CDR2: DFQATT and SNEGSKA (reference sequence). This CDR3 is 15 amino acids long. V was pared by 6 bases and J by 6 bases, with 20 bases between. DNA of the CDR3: TGCAGTGCCTTGCTAGGGGGAGGGGTAGCCGGGGAGCTGTTTTTT. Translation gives CSALLGGGVAGELFF.

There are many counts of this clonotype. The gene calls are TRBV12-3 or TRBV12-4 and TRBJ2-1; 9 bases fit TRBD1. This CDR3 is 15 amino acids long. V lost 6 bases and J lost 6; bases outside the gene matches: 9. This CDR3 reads CASRPGQGLFNEQFF. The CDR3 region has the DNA TGTGCCAGCAGGCCGGGACAGGGATTATTCAATGAGCAGTTCTTC.

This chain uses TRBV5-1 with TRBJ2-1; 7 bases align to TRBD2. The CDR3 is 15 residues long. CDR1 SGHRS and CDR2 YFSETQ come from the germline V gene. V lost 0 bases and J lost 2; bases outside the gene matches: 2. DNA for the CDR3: TGCGCCAGCAGCTTGGACGGGACTACCTACAATGAGCAGTTCTTC. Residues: CASSLDGTTYNEQFF.

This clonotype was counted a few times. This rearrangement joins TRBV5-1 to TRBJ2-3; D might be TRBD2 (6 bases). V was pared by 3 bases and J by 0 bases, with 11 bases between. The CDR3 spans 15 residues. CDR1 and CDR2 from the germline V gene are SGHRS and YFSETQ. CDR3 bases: TGCGCCAGCAGCTACGGAAGCGGGAGCACAGATACGCAGTATTTT. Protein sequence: CASSYGSGSTDTQYF.

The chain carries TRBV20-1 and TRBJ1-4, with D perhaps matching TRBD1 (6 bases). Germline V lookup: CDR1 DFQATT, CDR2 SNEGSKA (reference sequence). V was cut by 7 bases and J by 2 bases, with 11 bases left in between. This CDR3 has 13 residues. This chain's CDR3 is CSVPGHTNEKLFF. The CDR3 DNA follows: TGCAGTGTCCCGGGACATACTAATGAAAAACTGTTTTTT.

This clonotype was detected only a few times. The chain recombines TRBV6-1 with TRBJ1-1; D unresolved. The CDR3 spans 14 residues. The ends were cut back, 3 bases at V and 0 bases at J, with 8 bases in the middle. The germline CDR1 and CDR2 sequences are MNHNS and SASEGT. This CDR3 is CASSDRSMNTEAFF. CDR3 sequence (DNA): TGTGCCAGCAGTGACAGGTCCATGAACACTGAAGCTTTCTTT.

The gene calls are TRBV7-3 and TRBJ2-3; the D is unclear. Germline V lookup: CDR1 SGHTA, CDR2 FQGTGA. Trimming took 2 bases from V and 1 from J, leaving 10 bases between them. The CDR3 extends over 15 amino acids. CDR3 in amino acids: CASSLGGLRTDTQYF. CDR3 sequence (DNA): TGTGCCAGCAGCTTAGGTGGTCTGCGCACAGATACGCAGTATTTT.

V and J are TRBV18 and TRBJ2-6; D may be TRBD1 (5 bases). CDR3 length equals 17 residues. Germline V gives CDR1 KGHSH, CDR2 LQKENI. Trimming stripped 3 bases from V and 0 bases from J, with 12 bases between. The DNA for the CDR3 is TGTGCCAGCTCACCGGAAACAGGTCGCTCTGGGGCCAACGTCCTGACTTTC. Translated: CASSPETGRSGANVLTF.

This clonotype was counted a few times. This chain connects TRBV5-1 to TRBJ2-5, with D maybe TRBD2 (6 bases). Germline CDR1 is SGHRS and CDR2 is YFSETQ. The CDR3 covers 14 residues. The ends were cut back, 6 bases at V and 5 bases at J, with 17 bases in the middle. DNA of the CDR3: TGCGCCAGCAAGGGCGGAGGGCCGTGGGAGACCCAGTACTTC. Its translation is CASKGGGPWETQYF. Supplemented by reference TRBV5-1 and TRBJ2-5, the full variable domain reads KAGVTQTPRYLIKTRGQQVTLSCSPISGHRSVSWYQQTPGQGLQFLFEYFSETQRNKGNFPGRFSGRQFSNSRSEMNVSTLELGDSALYLCASKGGGPWETQYFGPGTRLLVL.

The CDR3 bases are TGTGCCAGCAGTTACTTTCCTCCGAACACCGGGGAGCTGTTTTTT. Protein sequence: CASSYFPPNTGELFF. The chain couples TRBV6-5 to TRBJ2-2; D unclear. The CDR3 runs 15 residues. Germline V gene lookup returns CDR1 MNHEY and CDR2 SVGAGI. V lost 1 base to trimming and J lost 0 bases, with 6 bases between them.

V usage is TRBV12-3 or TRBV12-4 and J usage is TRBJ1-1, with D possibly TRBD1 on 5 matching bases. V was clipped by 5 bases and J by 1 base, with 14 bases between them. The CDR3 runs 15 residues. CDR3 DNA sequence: TGTGCCAGCAGTCTGGGGCTGGAGGCGAACACTGAAGCTTTCTTT. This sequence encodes CASSLGLEANTEAFF.

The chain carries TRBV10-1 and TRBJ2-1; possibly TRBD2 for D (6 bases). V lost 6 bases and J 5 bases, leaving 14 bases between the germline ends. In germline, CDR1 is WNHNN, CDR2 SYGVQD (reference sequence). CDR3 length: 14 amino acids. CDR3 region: CASSHGVADNEQFF. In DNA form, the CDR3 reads TGCGCCAGCAGCCATGGGGTAGCGGACAATGAGCAGTTCTTC.